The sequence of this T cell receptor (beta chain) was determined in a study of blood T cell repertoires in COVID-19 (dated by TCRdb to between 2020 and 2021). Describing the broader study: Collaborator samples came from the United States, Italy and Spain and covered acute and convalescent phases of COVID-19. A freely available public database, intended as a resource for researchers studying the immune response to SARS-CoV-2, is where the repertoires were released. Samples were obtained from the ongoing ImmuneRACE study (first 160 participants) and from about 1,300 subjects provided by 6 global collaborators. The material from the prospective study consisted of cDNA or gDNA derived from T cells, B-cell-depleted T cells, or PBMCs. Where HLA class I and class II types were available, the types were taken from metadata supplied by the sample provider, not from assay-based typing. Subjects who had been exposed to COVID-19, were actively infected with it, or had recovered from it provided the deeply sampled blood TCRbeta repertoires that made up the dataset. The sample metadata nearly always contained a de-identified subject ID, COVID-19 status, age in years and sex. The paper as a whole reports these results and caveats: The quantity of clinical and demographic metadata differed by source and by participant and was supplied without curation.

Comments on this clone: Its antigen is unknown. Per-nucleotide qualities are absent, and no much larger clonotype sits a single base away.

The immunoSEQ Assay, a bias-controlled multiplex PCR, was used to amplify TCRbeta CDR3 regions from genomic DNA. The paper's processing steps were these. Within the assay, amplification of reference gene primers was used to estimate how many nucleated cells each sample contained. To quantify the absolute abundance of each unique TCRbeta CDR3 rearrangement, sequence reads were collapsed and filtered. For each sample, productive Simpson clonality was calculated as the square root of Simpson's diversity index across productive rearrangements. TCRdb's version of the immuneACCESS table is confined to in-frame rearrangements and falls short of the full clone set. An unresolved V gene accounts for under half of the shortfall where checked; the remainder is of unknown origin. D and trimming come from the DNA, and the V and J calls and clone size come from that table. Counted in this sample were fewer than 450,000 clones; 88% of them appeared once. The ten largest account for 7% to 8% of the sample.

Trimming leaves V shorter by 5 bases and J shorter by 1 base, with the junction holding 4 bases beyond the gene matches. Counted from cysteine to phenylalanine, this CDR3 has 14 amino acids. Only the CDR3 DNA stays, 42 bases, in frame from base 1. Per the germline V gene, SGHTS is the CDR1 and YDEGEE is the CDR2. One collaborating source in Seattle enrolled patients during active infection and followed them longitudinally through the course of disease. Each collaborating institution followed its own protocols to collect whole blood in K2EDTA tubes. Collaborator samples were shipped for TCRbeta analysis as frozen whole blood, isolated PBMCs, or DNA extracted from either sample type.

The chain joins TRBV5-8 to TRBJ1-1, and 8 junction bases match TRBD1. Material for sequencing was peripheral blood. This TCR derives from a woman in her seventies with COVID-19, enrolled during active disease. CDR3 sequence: CASSSGQGNTEAFF. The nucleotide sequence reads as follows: TGTGCCAGCAGTTCTGGACAGGGGAACACTGAAGCTTTCTTT.